A selection of T cell receptor beta chains follows, all from one sample in a study of OX40 agonist ivuxolimab in advanced cancers. Produced via immunoSEQ multiplex PCR; TCRdb's table is partial and in-frame only. The sample holds more than 65,000 clones; approximately 79% are singletons and the top ten take 2.4%. The input for sequencing was CD4+ or CD8+ T cells sorted from blood, taken in a trial of the OX40 agonist ivuxolimab. These receptors all come from an adult with an advanced solid tumor such as melanoma, head and neck, liver or kidney cancer. Each CDR3 is given with its conserved first and last residue. The D gene is left open where the match is weak. Size is stated for part of the rows, as once, few or many counts, or as a class when the clone is expanded.

D	length	V	size	J	DNA	CDR3
.	17	TRBV11-3	.	TRBJ1-2	TGTGCCAGCAGCTTATCACGTTCGGCAGTCCCTAACTATGGCTACACCTTC	CASSLSRSAVPNYGYTF
.	11	TRBV5-4	.	TRBJ1-2	TGTGCCAGCAACCGGACTTACGGCTACACCTTC	CASNRTYGYTF
TRBD1	15	TRBV7-9	.	TRBJ2-3	TGTGCCAGCAGTCGGGACAGGGGGTTTACAGATACGCAGTATTTT	CASSRDRGFTDTQYF
.	18	TRBV5-8	.	TRBJ1-5	TGTGCCAGCAGCCCCCAGACGAGTTCCCTCGCCGGCAATCAGCCCCAGCATTTT	CASSPQTSSLAGNQPQHF
.	14	TRBV19	few	TRBJ2-4	TGTGCCAGTAGTATGCAGCGGTCCAAAAACATTCAGTACTTC	CASSMQRSKNIQYF
TRBD2	15	TRBV29-1	.	TRBJ2-7	TGCAGCGTTGAAAATCCTAGCGGGAACTCCTACGAGCAGTACTTC	CSVENPSGNSYEQYF
.	11	TRBV6-6	.	TRBJ1-2	TGTGCCAGCAGCCCTGACTATGGCTACACCTTC	CASSPDYGYTF
.	13	TRBV5-4	.	TRBJ1-4	TGTGCCAGCAGCTCCGACAGTTATGAAAAACTGTTTTTT	CASSSDSYEKLFF
.	14	TRBV7-2	once	TRBJ1-2	TGTGCCAGCAGCTTGTATGGTGGGGGTCCAGGCTACACCTTC	CASSLYGGGPGYTF
.	14	TRBV7-2	.	TRBJ2-7	TGTGCCAGCGGATCTAGGTTGGGATCCTACGAGCAGTACTTC	CASGSRLGSYEQYF
.	12	TRBV30	few	TRBJ1-1	TGTGCCTTAGGAGAAGCGCACACTGAAGCTTTCTTT	CALGEAHTEAFF
.	15	TRBV5-8	few	TRBJ1-1	TGTGCCAGCAGCTTGGTTTGGGGGGGGAGCACTGAAGCTTTCTTT	CASSLVWGGSTEAFF
.	15	TRBV15	few	TRBJ1-5	TGTGCCACCAGCAGGGCCCCCGGAAGCAATCAGCCCCAGCATTTT	CATSRAPGSNQPQHF
.	18	TRBV7-9	.	TRBJ1-1	TGTGCCAGCAGCTTAGCTAGACAGGCTATGATCATGAACACTGAAGCTTTCTTT	CASSLARQAMIMNTEAFF
TRBD2	14	TRBV5-4	.	TRBJ2-7	TGTGCCAGCAGCACCGGGACTAGCCCCCTCGAGCAGTACTTC	CASSTGTSPLEQYF
.	15	TRBV6-1	few	TRBJ2-2	TGTGCCAGCAGGGGACACTACTCAGGAGGCGGGGAGCTGTTTTTT	CASRGHYSGGGELFF
.	15	TRBV6-5	.	TRBJ1-6	TGTGCCAGCAGTTACTACCCAGGGAATAATTCACCCCTCCACTTT	CASSYYPGNNSPLHF
TRBD1	16	TRBV27	.	TRBJ1-6	TGTGCCAGCAGTTCCCCTTCGACAGGGTTGCATTCACCCCTCCACTTT	CASSSPSTGLHSPLHF
.	15	TRBV5-4	once	TRBJ2-1	TGTGCCAGCAGCCTACTGGACATAAAGTACAATGAGCAGTTCTTC	CASSLLDIKYNEQFF
.	15	TRBV11-3	.	TRBJ2-1	TGTGCCAGCAGCCCCGGGGCAGGGGTATACAATGAGCAGTTCTTC	CASSPGAGVYNEQFF
TRBD2	14	TRBV7-2	.	TRBJ2-5	TGTGCCAGCAGCCCAGCGGGGCTTGTAGAGACCCAGTACTTC	CASSPAGLVETQYF
.	15	TRBV15	.	TRBJ2-5	TGTGCCACCAGCAGAGATGGTGACAGCCAAGAGACCCAGTACTTC	CATSRDGDSQETQYF
.	14	TRBV11-2	.	TRBJ2-5	TGTGCCAGCAGCGTACCCGGGAGACAAGAGACCCAGTACTTC	CASSVPGRQETQYF
TRBD1	16	TRBV7-2	medium-sized	TRBJ1-1	TGTGCCAGCGACAGGTTTCCCAGGGGGATGAACACTGAAGCTTTCTTT	CASDRFPRGMNTEAFF
TRBD2	19	TRBV7-9	.	TRBJ2-2	TGTGCCAGCAGCTTAACCGGGACTAGCGGGAGGGCCAAGGCCGGGGAGCTGTTTTTT	CASSLTGTSGRAKAGELFF
.	13	TRBV2	once	TRBJ1-4	TGTGCCAGCAGTGGACAGGCGAATGAAAAACTGTTTTTT	CASSGQANEKLFF
TRBD2	15	TRBV30	.	TRBJ2-2	TGTGCCTGGAGTCGAGTGGGACTAGCGGGCGGGGAGCTGTTTTTT	CAWSRVGLAGGELFF
TRBD1	15	TRBV11-2	.	TRBJ1-2	TGTGCCAGCAGCTTACTATCGACAGGGCAGGGTGGCTACACCTTC	CASSLLSTGQGGYTF
TRBD1	16	TRBV27	.	TRBJ1-5	TGTGCCAGCAGTCTTCTAGGACAGGGTAGCAATCAGCCCCAGCATTTT	CASSLLGQGSNQPQHF
TRBD1	14	TRBV7-9	.	TRBJ2-7	TGTGCCAGCAGCGAACCGGGACAGGGGAGGGAGCAGTACTTC	CASSEPGQGREQYF
.	15	TRBV6-6	.	TRBJ1-2	TGTGCCAGCAGTTACTCCCGGGACACGACCTATGGCTACACCTTC	CASSYSRDTTYGYTF
TRBD1	16	TRBV4-3	.	TRBJ1-2	TGCGCCAGCAGGCCCGCCTCCTGGGACAGGGGGTATGGCTACACCTTC	CASRPASWDRGYGYTF
TRBD2	18	TRBV6-1	.	TRBJ2-7	TGTGCCAGCAGTGAATACCCCCACTCCGGGAGGGCGACGGGCGAGCAGTACTTC	CASSEYPHSGRATGEQYF
.	14	TRBV9	.	TRBJ1-5	TGTGCCAGCAGCGTAGATAACGGCAATCAGCCCCAGCATTTT	CASSVDNGNQPQHF
.	15	TRBV9	.	TRBJ2-7	TGTGCCAGCAGCGTAGCGGGCTCAACATCCTACGAGCAGTACTTC	CASSVAGSTSYEQYF
.	15	TRBV11-3	once	TRBJ2-5	TGTGCCAGCAGCTTCGGGGGTCGGCCCCAAGAGACCCAGTACTTC	CASSFGGRPQETQYF
TRBD2	16	TRBV7-2	.	TRBJ2-2	TGTGCCAGCAGCTTAGGACTAGCGGGAGGTATCGGGGAGCTGTTTTTT	CASSLGLAGGIGELFF
.	14	TRBV6-6	.	TRBJ1-5	TGTGCCAGCAGTTACTATAGTGGCAATCAGCCCCAGCATTTT	CASSYYSGNQPQHF
TRBD2	17	TRBV13	.	TRBJ2-1	TGTGCCAGCAGCCCGGCCCCCAGACTAGCGGGGGGCAATGAGCAGTTCTTC	CASSPAPRLAGGNEQFF